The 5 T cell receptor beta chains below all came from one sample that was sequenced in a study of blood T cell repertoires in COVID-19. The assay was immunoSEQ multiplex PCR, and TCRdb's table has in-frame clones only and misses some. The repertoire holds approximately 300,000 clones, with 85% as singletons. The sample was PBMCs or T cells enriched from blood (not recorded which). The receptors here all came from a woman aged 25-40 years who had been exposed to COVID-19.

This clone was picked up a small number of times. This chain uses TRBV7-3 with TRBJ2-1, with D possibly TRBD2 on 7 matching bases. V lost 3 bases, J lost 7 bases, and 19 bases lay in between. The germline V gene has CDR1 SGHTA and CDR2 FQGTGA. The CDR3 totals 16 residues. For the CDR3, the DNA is TGTGCCAGCAGCTTGGCGGGGGCTCAATCAACTAATGAGCAGTTCTTC. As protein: CASSLAGAQSTNEQFF.

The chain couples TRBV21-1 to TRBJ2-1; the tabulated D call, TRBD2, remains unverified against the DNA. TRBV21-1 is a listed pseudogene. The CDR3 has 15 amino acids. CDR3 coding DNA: TGTGCCGACCGTATCGGACTAGCGGGTCACAATGAGCAGTTCTTC. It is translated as CADRIGLAGHNEQFF.

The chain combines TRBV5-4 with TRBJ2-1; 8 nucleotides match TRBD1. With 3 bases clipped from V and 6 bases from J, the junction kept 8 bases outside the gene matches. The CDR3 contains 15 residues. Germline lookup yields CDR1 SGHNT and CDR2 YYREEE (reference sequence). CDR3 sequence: CASSSGQVWTNEQFF. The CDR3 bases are TGTGCCAGCAGCTCGGGACAGGTTTGGACCAATGAGCAGTTCTTC.

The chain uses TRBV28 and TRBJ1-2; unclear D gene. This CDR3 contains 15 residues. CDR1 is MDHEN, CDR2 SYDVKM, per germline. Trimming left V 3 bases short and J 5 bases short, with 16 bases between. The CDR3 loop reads CASSFNPGPIYGYTF. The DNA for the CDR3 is TGTGCCAGCAGTTTTAATCCAGGCCCTATATATGGCTACACCTTC.

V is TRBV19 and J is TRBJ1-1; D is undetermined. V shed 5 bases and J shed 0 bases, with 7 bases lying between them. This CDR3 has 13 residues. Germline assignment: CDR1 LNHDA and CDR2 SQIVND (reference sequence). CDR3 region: CASSPVMNTEAFF. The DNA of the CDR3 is TGTGCCAGTAGTCCTGTTATGAACACTGAAGCTTTCTTT.